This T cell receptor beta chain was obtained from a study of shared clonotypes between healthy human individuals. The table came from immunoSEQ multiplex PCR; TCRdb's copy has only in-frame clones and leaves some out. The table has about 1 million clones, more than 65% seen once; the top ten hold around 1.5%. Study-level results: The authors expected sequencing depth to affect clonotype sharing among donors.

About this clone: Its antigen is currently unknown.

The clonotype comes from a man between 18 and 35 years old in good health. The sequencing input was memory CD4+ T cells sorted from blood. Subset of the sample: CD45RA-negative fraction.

CDR3 sequence: CASSLAGSTDTQYF. CDR3 nucleotides: TGTGCCAGCAGCTTAGCGGGAAGCACAGATACGCAGTATTTT. The rearrangement joins TRBV6-1 to TRBJ2-3; 8 bases fit TRBD2. The CDR3 has 14 residues. The ends lost 6 bases at V and 0 bases at J; junction bases unmatched: 2. Per germline, CDR1 MNHNS and CDR2 SASEGT.